This passage covers 16 T cell receptor beta chains from one sample sequenced in a study of blood T cell repertoires in COVID-19. The assay was immunoSEQ multiplex PCR, and TCRdb's table has in-frame clones only and misses some. Of some 58,000 clones listed, approximately 77% were seen once; the top ten hold around 30%. The specimen sequenced was peripheral blood. Receptors originate from a human donor in a cohort sampled during active COVID-19.

This chain connects TRBV2 to TRBJ2-7; TRBD2 aligns across 10 bases. The CDR3 has 15 amino acids. The V gene's germline CDR1 is SNHLY and CDR2 FYNNEI. V trimming: 8 bases; J trimming: 4 bases; junction bases outside the gene matches: 11. CDR3 DNA: TGTGCCAGCCGGCCCCTAGCGGGAGCAAAATACGAGCAGTACTTC. Its protein is CASRPLAGAKYEQYF.

The chain is built from TRBV7-9 and TRBJ1-1, with D unclear. V lost 5 bases to trimming and J lost 1 base, with 11 bases between them. Germline assignment: CDR1 SEHNR and CDR2 FQNEAQ (reference sequence). There are 14 residues in the CDR3. The CDR3 loop reads CASSPQAPNTEAFF. Here the CDR3 DNA reads TGTGCCAGCAGCCCGCAGGCCCCGAACACTGAAGCTTTCTTT.

This chain uses TRBV18 with TRBJ1-1; D is ambiguous. Germline CDR1 reads KGHSH; CDR2 reads LQKENI. The CDR3 loop spans 13 amino acids. Trimming removed 5 bases from V and 3 bases from J, with 10 bases in between. The CDR3 region has the DNA TGTGCCAGCTCAGACCGGGTGGACACTGAAGCTTTCTTT. Translated, it gives CASSDRVDTEAFF. Filled out from reference TRBV18 and TRBJ1-1, the complete variable domain reads NAGVMQNPRHLVRRRGQEARLRCSPMKGHSHVYWYRQLPEEGLKFMVYLQKENIIDESGMPKERFSAEFPKEGPSILRIQQVVRGDSAAYFCASSDRVDTEAFFGQGTRLTVV.

The chain uses TRBV19 and TRBJ1-1; D possibly corresponds to TRBD1 (5 bases). The CDR3 length is 14 residues. Germline CDR1 and CDR2: LNHDA and SQIVND (reference sequence). Trimming shortened V by 1 base and J by 1 base, and 7 bases separated the two germline ends. The DNA for the CDR3 is TGTGCCAGTAGTATAGGACAGCAGAACACTGAAGCTTTCTTT. Translating it yields CASSIGQQNTEAFF.

Only a few counts were recorded for this clone. The chain uses TRBV4-1 and TRBJ1-5; TRBD1 is a possible D gene (6 bases). Trimming took 0 bases from V and 5 from J, leaving 11 bases between them. The CDR3 runs 15 residues. The germline CDR1 and CDR2 sequences are MGHRA and YSYEKL. This CDR3 reads CASSQDTGMDQPQHF. As DNA, the CDR3 is TGCGCCAGCAGCCAAGATACAGGGATGGATCAGCCCCAGCATTTT.

The rearrangement joins TRBV30 to TRBJ1-6; 7 bases agree with TRBD1. This CDR3 has 16 amino acids. The J segment lost 2 bases and the V segment lost 1 base, leaving 5 bases of the junction unmatched. Germline loops: CDR1 GTSNPN, CDR2 SVGIG (reference sequence). The CDR3 sequence is CAWSGRGRTYNSPLHF. In nucleotides, the CDR3 is TGTGCCTGGAGTGGAAGGGGGCGAACCTATAATTCACCCCTCCACTTT.

The rearrangement joins TRBV27 to TRBJ1-2; TRBD1 agrees at 9 bases. The V gene end was trimmed by 3 bases and the J gene end by 8 bases; junction bases not matched to a gene: 16. CDR3 length: 17 amino acids. Germline lookup yields CDR1 MNHEY and CDR2 SMNVEV (reference sequence). The CDR3 sequence is CASSFDPEQGALGGYTF. The CDR3 region has the DNA TGTGCCAGCAGTTTCGACCCAGAACAGGGGGCTCTAGGGGGCTACACCTTC.

The gene calls are TRBV27 and TRBJ1-5; no clear D gene. The V end lost 5 bases, the J end lost 6 bases, and 14 bases lay between the germline ends. Germline values: CDR1 MNHEY, CDR2 SMNVEV (reference sequence). The CDR3 loop spans 14 amino acids. As DNA, the CDR3 is TGTGCCAGCAGTCGGTCAGAGGGTGGTCAGCCCCAGCATTTT. It is translated as CASSRSEGGQPQHF.

Many counts were recorded for this clone. The chain has TRBV19 and TRBJ2-7, with a weak D call TRBD1 (6 bases). V lost 3 bases, J lost 4 bases, and 10 bases lay in between. There are 13 residues in the CDR3. Germline V gene data show CDR1 as LNHDA and CDR2 as SQIVND (reference sequence). The CDR3 is CASSMRRGYEQYF. The CDR3, as DNA: TGTGCCAGTAGTATGAGAAGGGGGTACGAGCAGTACTTC.

The rearrangement joins TRBV10-3 to TRBJ1-4, with a tentative D call TRBD1 (6 bases). With 6 bases removed from V and 3 bases from J, the gap between germline ends came to 8 bases. The CDR3 runs 13 residues. Germline V lookup: CDR1 ENHRY, CDR2 SYGVKD. This chain's CDR3 is CAIRTGSNEKLFF. The DNA for the CDR3 is TGTGCCATCAGAACAGGGTCTAATGAAAAACTGTTTTTT.

This clone was picked up a small number of times. This chain uses TRBV5-1 with TRBJ2-1, with no clear D. Germline CDR1 and CDR2: SGHRS and YFSETQ. The CDR3 extends over 12 amino acids. V was clipped by 10 bases and J by 5 bases, with 13 bases between them. The CDR3 reads CASTRLDNEQFF. In nucleotides, the CDR3 is TGCGCCTCTACCAGGCTGGACAATGAGCAGTTCTTC.

This clone came up once. V usage is TRBV24-1 and J usage is TRBJ2-5, with 12 nucleotides matching TRBD1. The CDR3 is made up of 19 amino acids. Germline V gene lookup returns CDR1 KGHDR and CDR2 SFDVKD. After removal of 3 bases from V and 5 bases from J, the junction contained 15 bases not matched to a gene. The CDR3 DNA reads as TGTGCCACCAGTGATGGGGGGACAGGGGGCTCCGGTGGTACCGAGACCCAGTACTTC. Protein: CATSDGGTGGSGGTETQYF.

The chain recombines TRBV12-5 with TRBJ2-1; 13 positions match TRBD2. Germline V gene data show CDR1 as LGHNT and CDR2 as FRNRAP. The CDR3 totals 18 residues. The V gene end was trimmed by 5 bases and the J gene end by 9 bases; junction bases not matched to a gene: 16. The CDR3, as DNA: TGTGCTAGTGGTCTCCGGGTTACTAGCGGGGGGGAGTCTGGTGAGCAGTTCTTC. As protein: CASGLRVTSGGESGEQFF.

This clone was found a few times. The rearrangement uses TRBV27 and TRBJ2-1, with 10 bases identical to TRBD2. With V trimmed by 7 bases and J by 9 bases, 15 bases remained unmatched. The CDR3 length is 16 residues. Germline loops: CDR1 MNHEY, CDR2 SMNVEV (reference sequence). The CDR3 DNA follows: TGTGCCAGCACCCAGGGGCTAGCGGGGGCGGGAGGTGAGCAGTTCTTC. This translates into CASTQGLAGAGGEQFF.

This clone showed up just a few times. V gene TRBV19 combines with J gene TRBJ1-3; D may be TRBD1 (6 bases). This CDR3 has 14 amino acids. Per germline, CDR1 LNHDA and CDR2 SQIVND (reference sequence). Trimming removed 5 bases from V and 3 bases from J, with 11 bases in between. In DNA form, the CDR3 reads TGTGCCAGTAGTCGGGGACACGGTGGAAACACCATATATTTT. Its protein is CASSRGHGGNTIYF. Using reference TRBV19 and TRBJ1-3 for the parts outside the CDR3, the full variable domain is DGGITQSPKYLFRKEGQNVTLSCEQNLNHDAMYWYRQDPGQGLRLIYYSQIVNDFQKGDIAEGYSVSREKKESFPLTVTSAQKNPTAFYLCASSRGHGGNTIYFGEGSWLTVV.

This clone occurred a few times. The chain employs TRBV19 and TRBJ1-5; the D gene is possibly TRBD1 (5 bases). Germline V gene data show CDR1 as LNHDA and CDR2 as SQIVND (reference sequence). V was pared by 10 bases and J by 7 bases, with 14 bases between. The CDR3 spans 12 residues. CDR3 sequence (DNA): TGTGCCACTCCCGGACACGGACAGCCCCAGCATTTT. Amino acids: CATPGHGQPQHF.